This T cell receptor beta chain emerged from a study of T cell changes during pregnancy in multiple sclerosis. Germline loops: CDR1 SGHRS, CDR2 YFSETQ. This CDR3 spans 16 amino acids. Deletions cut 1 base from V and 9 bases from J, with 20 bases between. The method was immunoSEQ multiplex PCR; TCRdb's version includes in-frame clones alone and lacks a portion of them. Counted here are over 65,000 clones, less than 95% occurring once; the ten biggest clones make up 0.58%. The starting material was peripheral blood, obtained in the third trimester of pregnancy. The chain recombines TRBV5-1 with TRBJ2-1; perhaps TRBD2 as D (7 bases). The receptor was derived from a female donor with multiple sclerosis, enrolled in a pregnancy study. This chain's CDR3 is CASSLKGGTALTEQFF. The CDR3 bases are TGCGCCAGCAGCTTGAAGGGGGGGACCGCTCTAACTGAGCAGTTCTTC.